A selection of T cell receptor beta chains follows, all from one sample in a study of blood T cell repertoires in COVID-19. The method was immunoSEQ multiplex PCR; TCRdb's version includes in-frame clones alone and lacks a portion of them. This repertoire shows around 500,000 clones, roughly 90% found once; its top ten account for approximately 1.8%. Input material: PBMCs or T cells enriched from blood (not recorded which). Source of these receptors: a woman in her thirties or forties who had recovered from COVID-19. Each CDR3 is given with its conserved first and last residue. Each record gives: D gene, V gene, J gene, clone size, CDR3 DNA, CDR3 protein. A D gene is named only where the DNA matches it firmly. Part of the rows lack a size; the others show once, few, many or a class for expanded clones.

d_gene: .
v_gene: TRBV29-1
j_gene: TRBJ2-7
abundance: .
CDR3nt: TGCAGCGTTGATTCCGGGACACCAGATACCTACGAGCAGTACTTC
CDR3aa: CSVDSGTPDTYEQYF

d_gene: .
v_gene: TRBV6-2/TRBV6-3
j_gene: TRBJ2-7
abundance: .
CDR3nt: TGTGCCAGCAGTAGCCGGGACTTAACCTACGAGCAGTACTTC
CDR3aa: CASSSRDLTYEQYF

d_gene: .
v_gene: TRBV25-1
j_gene: TRBJ1-2
abundance: .
CDR3nt: TGTGCCAGCAGTGAATTTTACGGTAACTATGGCTACACCTTC
CDR3aa: CASSEFYGNYGYTF

d_gene: TRBD2
v_gene: TRBV3-1/TRBV3-2
j_gene: TRBJ2-7
abundance: .
CDR3nt: TGTGCCAGCAGCCAAGATCGGGCTAGAGCGGGAGGGCCTTGGGAGGAGCAGTACTTC
CDR3aa: CASSQDRARAGGPWEEQYF

d_gene: .
v_gene: TRBV6-2/TRBV6-3
j_gene: TRBJ2-5
abundance: .
CDR3nt: TGTGCCAGCAGTTACTACGGGAGAACCTCCCAAGAGACCCAGTACTTC
CDR3aa: CASSYYGRTSQETQYF

d_gene: .
v_gene: TRBV10-3
j_gene: TRBJ1-2
abundance: .
CDR3nt: TGTGCCATCAGGCTACAGGCAACTAACTATGGCTACACCTTC
CDR3aa: CAIRLQATNYGYTF

d_gene: TRBD2
v_gene: TRBV7-9
j_gene: TRBJ2-7
abundance: .
CDR3nt: TGTGCCAGCAGCTTTGGGACTAGCGGGATTTCCTACGAGCAGTACTTC
CDR3aa: CASSFGTSGISYEQYF

d_gene: .
v_gene: TRBV10-3
j_gene: TRBJ1-1
abundance: few
CDR3nt: TGTGCCATCAGTGAGGAGACAGCCAACACTGAAGCTTTCTTT
CDR3aa: CAISEETANTEAFF

d_gene: TRBD1
v_gene: TRBV5-1
j_gene: TRBJ1-2
abundance: .
CDR3nt: TGCGCCAGCAGCTTCACAGGGGTGGACTATGGCTACACCTTC
CDR3aa: CASSFTGVDYGYTF

d_gene: .
v_gene: TRBV27
j_gene: TRBJ2-2
abundance: few
CDR3nt: TGTGCCAGCAGTCGGGTACAGGGAAACACCGGGGAGCTGTTTTTT
CDR3aa: CASSRVQGNTGELFF

d_gene: .
v_gene: TRBV24-1
j_gene: TRBJ2-3
abundance: .
CDR3nt: TGTGCCACCAGTGACCCGCGGACGGGATATGGCACAGATACGCAGTATTTT
CDR3aa: CATSDPRTGYGTDTQYF

d_gene: TRBD1
v_gene: TRBV2
j_gene: TRBJ2-7
abundance: once
CDR3nt: TGTGCCAGCAGCCCGCGGAGGACAGGGTCCGACGAGCAGTACTTC
CDR3aa: CASSPRRTGSDEQYF

d_gene: TRBD2
v_gene: TRBV29-1
j_gene: TRBJ2-7
abundance: .
CDR3nt: TGCAGCGTTCGTGGACTAGCCTCCTACGAGCAGTACTTC
CDR3aa: CSVRGLASYEQYF

d_gene: .
v_gene: TRBV18
j_gene: TRBJ1-5
abundance: .
CDR3nt: TGTGCCAGCTCACCTCAGGACAGAGACAATCAGCCCCAGCATTTT
CDR3aa: CASSPQDRDNQPQHF

d_gene: TRBD2
v_gene: TRBV7-6
j_gene: TRBJ2-1
abundance: .
CDR3nt: TGTGCCAGCGTCAACGGCTACAGCCGGGACTATACAAGCAATGAGCAGTTCTTC
CDR3aa: CASVNGYSRDYTSNEQFF

d_gene: TRBD2
v_gene: TRBV6-5
j_gene: TRBJ2-7
abundance: .
CDR3nt: TGTGCCAGCACGGGAGGGGCCTACTACGAGCAGTACTTC
CDR3aa: CASTGGAYYEQYF

d_gene: .
v_gene: TRBV4-1
j_gene: TRBJ1-2
abundance: .
CDR3nt: TGCGCCAGCAGCCAAGGACCAGGACAAGCTAACTATGGCTACACCTTC
CDR3aa: CASSQGPGQANYGYTF

d_gene: TRBD1
v_gene: TRBV7-8
j_gene: TRBJ1-2
abundance: .
CDR3nt: TGTGCCAGCAGCCCTGGGACAGGCTATGGCTACACCTTC
CDR3aa: CASSPGTGYGYTF

d_gene: .
v_gene: TRBV10-1
j_gene: TRBJ1-1
abundance: few
CDR3nt: TGCGCCAGCAGTGGGGTACAGGGGAACACTGAAGCTTTCTTT
CDR3aa: CASSGVQGNTEAFF

d_gene: TRBD2
v_gene: TRBV7-2
j_gene: TRBJ2-1
abundance: .
CDR3nt: TGTGCCAGCAGGGAACTAGCGGGAGGTCCCAATGAGCAGTTCTTC
CDR3aa: CASRELAGGPNEQFF

d_gene: TRBD2
v_gene: TRBV13
j_gene: TRBJ2-1
abundance: .
CDR3nt: TGTGCCAGCAGCGAGGGACTAGCGGGAGTCCTCTCCTACAATGAGCAGTTCTTC
CDR3aa: CASSEGLAGVLSYNEQFF

d_gene: .
v_gene: TRBV7-2
j_gene: TRBJ1-2
abundance: .
CDR3nt: TGTGCCAGCAGCTTAATGCAGGGTTCTAACTATGGCTACACCTTC
CDR3aa: CASSLMQGSNYGYTF

d_gene: .
v_gene: TRBV4-1
j_gene: TRBJ1-2
abundance: .
CDR3nt: TGCGCCAGCAGCCAGACACAGTTCTCTGGCTACACCTTC
CDR3aa: CASSQTQFSGYTF

d_gene: .
v_gene: TRBV18
j_gene: TRBJ2-7
abundance: .
CDR3nt: TGTGCCAGCTCACCGGGACAAACATACGAGCAGTACTTC
CDR3aa: CASSPGQTYEQYF

d_gene: .
v_gene: TRBV7-6
j_gene: TRBJ2-5
abundance: .
CDR3nt: TGTGCCAGCAGCTTAAGGGTAGGGGCCTACCAAGAGACCCAGTACTTC
CDR3aa: CASSLRVGAYQETQYF

d_gene: TRBD2
v_gene: TRBV7-6
j_gene: TRBJ2-1
abundance: .
CDR3nt: TGTGCCAGCAGCTTAGGCGGGACTAGGTACAATGAGCAGTTCTTC
CDR3aa: CASSLGGTRYNEQFF

d_gene: .
v_gene: TRBV3-1/TRBV3-2
j_gene: TRBJ2-1
abundance: .
CDR3nt: TGTGCCAGCAGCCAAGAATTAGAGGTGGTAGACCTACCCAAGTACAATGAGCAGTTCTTC
CDR3aa: CASSQELEVVDLPKYNEQFF

d_gene: .
v_gene: TRBV9
j_gene: TRBJ1-4
abundance: .
CDR3nt: TGTGCCAGCAGCGTAGGGCAGGGAAATGAAAAACTGTTTTTT
CDR3aa: CASSVGQGNEKLFF

d_gene: TRBD1
v_gene: TRBV10-3
j_gene: TRBJ1-4
abundance: .
CDR3nt: TGTGCCATCAGTGACCCAGACAGGGTCAGGGAAAAACTGTTTTTT
CDR3aa: CAISDPDRVREKLFF

d_gene: .
v_gene: TRBV19
j_gene: TRBJ1-2
abundance: .
CDR3nt: TGTGCCACCGCAGGATTTCCCTATGGCTACACCTTC
CDR3aa: CATAGFPYGYTF

d_gene: TRBD1
v_gene: TRBV15
j_gene: TRBJ1-4
abundance: .
CDR3nt: TGTGCCACCAGCGGGGACAGGTCTGCTGAAAAACTGTTTTTT
CDR3aa: CATSGDRSAEKLFF

d_gene: TRBD1
v_gene: TRBV5-1
j_gene: TRBJ1-2
abundance: .
CDR3nt: TGCGCCAGCAGCAGGGACAGGGCTGAGTATGGCTACACCTTC
CDR3aa: CASSRDRAEYGYTF

d_gene: .
v_gene: TRBV18
j_gene: TRBJ1-2
abundance: few
CDR3nt: TGTGCCAGCTCACCTGCAGGGGATGGCTACACCTTC
CDR3aa: CASSPAGDGYTF

d_gene: TRBD1
v_gene: TRBV18
j_gene: TRBJ1-5
abundance: many
CDR3nt: TGTGCCAGCTCACAGCTAGGGACAGATCAGCCCCAGCATTTT
CDR3aa: CASSQLGTDQPQHF

d_gene: TRBD1
v_gene: TRBV27
j_gene: TRBJ1-1
abundance: .
CDR3nt: TGTGCCAGCAGTCGACAGGGGACTGAAGCTTTCTTT
CDR3aa: CASSRQGTEAFF

d_gene: .
v_gene: TRBV9
j_gene: TRBJ1-2
abundance: .
CDR3nt: TGTGCCAGCAGCCGAAGGACAGACTATGGCTACACCTTC
CDR3aa: CASSRRTDYGYTF

d_gene: .
v_gene: TRBV28
j_gene: TRBJ1-1
abundance: .
CDR3nt: TGTGCCAGCAGTCCGGACAAAGTGAACACTGAAGCTTTCTTT
CDR3aa: CASSPDKVNTEAFF

d_gene: .
v_gene: TRBV24-1
j_gene: TRBJ2-5
abundance: .
CDR3nt: TGTGCCACCCCGAGGGGGAAGATGCAAGAGACCCAGTACTTC
CDR3aa: CATPRGKMQETQYF

d_gene: TRBD1
v_gene: TRBV4-1
j_gene: TRBJ1-6
abundance: few
CDR3nt: TGCGCCAGCAGCCAAGATCTACAGGGGGCGTATTCACCCCTCCACTTT
CDR3aa: CASSQDLQGAYSPLHF

d_gene: TRBD1
v_gene: TRBV5-4
j_gene: TRBJ1-2
abundance: .
CDR3nt: TGTGCCAGCAGCTTGGGGACAGGGGGCGGCGACTATGGCTACACCTTC
CDR3aa: CASSLGTGGGDYGYTF

d_gene: .
v_gene: TRBV19
j_gene: TRBJ2-3
abundance: .
CDR3nt: TGTGCCACCATGACAGCCAGCACAGATACGCAGTATTTT
CDR3aa: CATMTASTDTQYF

d_gene: .
v_gene: TRBV5-1
j_gene: TRBJ1-1
abundance: .
CDR3nt: TGCGCCAGCAGCTTGAATACTAGGGGGGAAGCTTTCTTT
CDR3aa: CASSLNTRGEAFF

d_gene: TRBD2
v_gene: TRBV5-1
j_gene: TRBJ2-2
abundance: once
CDR3nt: TGCGCCAGCAGCGTTAAGCGGGAGACCGGGGAGCTGTTTTTT
CDR3aa: CASSVKRETGELFF

d_gene: .
v_gene: TRBV4-1
j_gene: TRBJ2-1
abundance: .
CDR3nt: TGCGCCAGCAGCCATCAACGCGGACAACCAGGGGCCGAGCAGTTCTTC
CDR3aa: CASSHQRGQPGAEQFF

d_gene: .
v_gene: TRBV4-3
j_gene: TRBJ1-2
abundance: .
CDR3nt: TGCGCCAGCAGCCAAGCGCAGGGAACTCGAGGCTACACCTTC
CDR3aa: CASSQAQGTRGYTF